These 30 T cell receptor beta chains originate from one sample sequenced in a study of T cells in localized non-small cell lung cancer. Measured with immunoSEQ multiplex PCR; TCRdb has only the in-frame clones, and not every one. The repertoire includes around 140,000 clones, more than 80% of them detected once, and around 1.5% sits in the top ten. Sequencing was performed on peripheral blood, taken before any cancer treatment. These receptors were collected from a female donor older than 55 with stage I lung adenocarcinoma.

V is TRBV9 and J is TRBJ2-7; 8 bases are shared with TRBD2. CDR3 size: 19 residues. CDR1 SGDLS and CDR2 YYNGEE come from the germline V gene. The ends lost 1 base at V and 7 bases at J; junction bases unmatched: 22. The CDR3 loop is CASSVLPLGLAGPLGEQYF. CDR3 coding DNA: TGTGCCAGCAGCGTACTACCTCTTGGGCTAGCGGGCCCCTTGGGGGAGCAGTACTTC.

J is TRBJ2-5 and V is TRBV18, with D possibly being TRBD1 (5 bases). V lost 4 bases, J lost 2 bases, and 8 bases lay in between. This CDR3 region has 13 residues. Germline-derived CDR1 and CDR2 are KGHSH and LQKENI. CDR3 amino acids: CASSRAGQETQYF. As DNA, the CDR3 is TGTGCCAGCTCACGGGCAGGGCAAGAGACCCAGTACTTC.

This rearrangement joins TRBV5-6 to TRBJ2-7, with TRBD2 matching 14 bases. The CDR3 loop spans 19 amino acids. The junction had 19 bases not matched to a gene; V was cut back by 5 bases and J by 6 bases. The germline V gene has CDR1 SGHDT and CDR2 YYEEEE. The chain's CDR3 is CASRATPGLAGVRRFEQYF. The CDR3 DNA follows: TGTGCCAGCAGAGCCACCCCGGGACTAGCGGGAGTGAGACGGTTCGAGCAGTACTTC.

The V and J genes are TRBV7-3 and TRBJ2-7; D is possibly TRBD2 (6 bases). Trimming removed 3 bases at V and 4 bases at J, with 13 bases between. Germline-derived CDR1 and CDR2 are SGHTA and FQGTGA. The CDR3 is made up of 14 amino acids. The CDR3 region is CASSFGGGGYEQYF. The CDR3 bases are TGTGCCAGCAGCTTCGGGGGAGGAGGGTACGAGCAGTACTTC.

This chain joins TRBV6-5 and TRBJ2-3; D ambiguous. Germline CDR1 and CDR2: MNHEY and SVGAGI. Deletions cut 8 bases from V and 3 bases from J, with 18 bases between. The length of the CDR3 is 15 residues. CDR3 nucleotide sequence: TGTGCCAGCCGCGTTATGGGCGAGAGGACAGATACGCAGTATTTT. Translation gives CASRVMGERTDTQYF.

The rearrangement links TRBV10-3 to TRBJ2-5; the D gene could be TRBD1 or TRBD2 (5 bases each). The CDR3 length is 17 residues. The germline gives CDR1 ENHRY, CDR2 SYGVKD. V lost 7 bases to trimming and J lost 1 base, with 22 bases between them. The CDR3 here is CAIIRVGSRGAQETQYF. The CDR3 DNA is TGTGCCATCATTCGGGTAGGATCGCGAGGGGCCCAAGAGACCCAGTACTTC.

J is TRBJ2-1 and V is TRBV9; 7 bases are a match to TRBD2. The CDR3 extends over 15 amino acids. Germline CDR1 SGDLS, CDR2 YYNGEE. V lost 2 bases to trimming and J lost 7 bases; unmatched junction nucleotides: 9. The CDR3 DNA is TGTGCCAGCAGCGTGGGAGGGAGCCTGCGTAATGAGCAGTTCTTC. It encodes CASSVGGSLRNEQFF.

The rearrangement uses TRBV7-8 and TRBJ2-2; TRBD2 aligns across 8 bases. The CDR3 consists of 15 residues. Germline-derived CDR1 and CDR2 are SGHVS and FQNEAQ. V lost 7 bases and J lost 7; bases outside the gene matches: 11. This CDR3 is CASTPGGAGYGELFF. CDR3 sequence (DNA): TGTGCCAGCACCCCGGGGGGGGCGGGTTACGGGGAGCTGTTTTTT.

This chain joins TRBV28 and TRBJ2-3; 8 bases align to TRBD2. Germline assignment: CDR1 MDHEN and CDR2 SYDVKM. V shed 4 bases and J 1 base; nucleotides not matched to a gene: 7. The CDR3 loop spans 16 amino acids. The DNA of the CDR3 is TGTGCCAGCAGTTCTATAGCGGGATTGGGCACAGATACGCAGTATTTT. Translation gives CASSSIAGLGTDTQYF.

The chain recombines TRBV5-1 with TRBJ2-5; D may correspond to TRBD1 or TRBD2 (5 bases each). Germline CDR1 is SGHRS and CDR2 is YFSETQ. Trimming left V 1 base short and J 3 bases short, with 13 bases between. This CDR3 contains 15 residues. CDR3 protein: CASSLFSGTEETQYF. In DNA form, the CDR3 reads TGCGCCAGCAGCTTGTTTTCTGGGACGGAAGAGACCCAGTACTTC.

CDR3 bases: TGCGCCAGCAGCATGGCTACAGGGGCCCGAAATGAAAAACTGTTTTTT. Encoded protein: CASSMATGARNEKLFF. The V gene is TRBV5-1, the J gene TRBJ1-4; TRBD1 matches 7 bases. This CDR3 spans 16 amino acids. Germline V gene sequence: CDR1 SGHRS, CDR2 YFSETQ. V was clipped by 4 bases and J by 5 bases; unmatched bases: 11.

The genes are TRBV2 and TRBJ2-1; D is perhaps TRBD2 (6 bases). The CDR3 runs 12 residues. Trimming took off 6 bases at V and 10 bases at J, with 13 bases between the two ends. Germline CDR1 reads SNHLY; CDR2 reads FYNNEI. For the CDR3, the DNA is TGTGCCAGCAGCAGGGACTTCAGGGAGCAGTTCTTC. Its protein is CASSRDFREQFF. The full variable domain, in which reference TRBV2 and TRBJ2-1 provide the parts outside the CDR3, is EPEVTQTPSHQVTQMGQEVILRCVPISNHLYFYWYRQILGQKVEFLVSFYNNEISEKSEIFDDQFSVERPDGSNFTLKIRSTKLEDSAMYFCASSRDFREQFFGPGTRLTVL.

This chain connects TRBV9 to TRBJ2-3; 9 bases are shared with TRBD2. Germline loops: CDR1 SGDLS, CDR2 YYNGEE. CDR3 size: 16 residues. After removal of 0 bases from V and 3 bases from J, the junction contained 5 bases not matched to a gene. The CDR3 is CASSVDLAGATDTQYF. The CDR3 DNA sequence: TGTGCCAGCAGCGTAGATTTAGCGGGAGCGACAGATACGCAGTATTTT.

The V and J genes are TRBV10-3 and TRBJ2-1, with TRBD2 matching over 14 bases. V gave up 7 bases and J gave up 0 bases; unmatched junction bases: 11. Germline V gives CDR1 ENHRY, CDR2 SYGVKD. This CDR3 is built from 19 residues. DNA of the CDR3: TGTGCCATCAAGCCCCGACTAGCGGGAGGGTCCAGCTCCTACAATGAGCAGTTCTTC. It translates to CAIKPRLAGGSSSYNEQFF.

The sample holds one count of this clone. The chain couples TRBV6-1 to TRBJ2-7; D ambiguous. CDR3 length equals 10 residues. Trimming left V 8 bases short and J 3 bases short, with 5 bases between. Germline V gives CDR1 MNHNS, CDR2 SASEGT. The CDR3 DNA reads TGTGCCAGCTCTCGCTACGAGCAGTACTTC. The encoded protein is CASSRYEQYF.

The CDR3 DNA reads TGTGCCACCAGCAGAGAGCGGGGTCGGTACACTGAAGCTTTCTTT. It specifies CATSRERGRYTEAFF. V is TRBV15 and J is TRBJ1-1; D gene unclear. The CDR3 is made up of 15 amino acids. Trimming stripped 0 bases from V and 3 bases from J, with 11 bases between. Germline CDR1 and CDR2: LNHNV and YYDKDF (reference sequence). Full variable domain (remainder filled in from reference TRBV15 and TRBJ1-1): DAMVIQNPRYQVTQFGKPVTLSCSQTLNHNVMYWYQQKSSQAPKLLFHYYDKDFNNEADTPDNFQSRRPNTSFCFLDIRSPGLGDTAMYLCATSRERGRYTEAFFGQGTRLTVV.

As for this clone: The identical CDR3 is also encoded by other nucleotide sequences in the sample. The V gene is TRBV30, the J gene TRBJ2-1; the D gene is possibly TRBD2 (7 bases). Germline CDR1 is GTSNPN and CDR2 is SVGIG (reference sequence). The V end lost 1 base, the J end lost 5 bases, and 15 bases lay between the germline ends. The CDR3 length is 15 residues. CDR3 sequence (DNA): TGTGCCTGGAGTGGGCGGGGGCGGGGGCACAATGAGCAGTTCTTC. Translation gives CAWSGRGRGHNEQFF.

The CDR3 sequence is CASSDSQGGIYEQYF. DNA for the CDR3: TGTGCCAGCAGCGACAGTCAGGGGGGGATTTACGAGCAGTACTTC. The chain joins TRBV13 to TRBJ2-7; D is tentatively TRBD1 or TRBD2 (7 bases each). Germline CDR1 reads PRHDT; CDR2 reads FYEKMQ (reference sequence). The CDR3 runs to 15 residues. The germline V and J ends were trimmed by 5 bases and 4 bases, with 18 bases remaining between them.

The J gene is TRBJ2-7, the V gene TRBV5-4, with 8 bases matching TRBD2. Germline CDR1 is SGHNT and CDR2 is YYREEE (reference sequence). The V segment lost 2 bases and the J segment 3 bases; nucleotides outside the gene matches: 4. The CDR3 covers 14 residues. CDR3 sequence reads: CASSFRTSSYEQYF. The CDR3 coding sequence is TGTGCCAGCAGCTTTCGGACTAGCAGCTACGAGCAGTACTTC.

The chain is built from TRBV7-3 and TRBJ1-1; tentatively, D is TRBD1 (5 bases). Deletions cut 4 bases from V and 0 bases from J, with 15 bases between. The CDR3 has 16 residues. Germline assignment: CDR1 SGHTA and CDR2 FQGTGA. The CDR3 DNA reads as TGTGCCAGCAGCTCAGATCAGACAGTCCTGAACACTGAAGCTTTCTTT. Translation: CASSSDQTVLNTEAFF.

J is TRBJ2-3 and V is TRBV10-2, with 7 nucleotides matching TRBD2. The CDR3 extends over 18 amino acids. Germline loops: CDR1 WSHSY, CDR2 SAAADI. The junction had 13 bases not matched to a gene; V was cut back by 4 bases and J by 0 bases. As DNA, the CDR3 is TGCGCCAGCAGTGTAGCTAGCGGAGGTCGATCTAGCACAGATACGCAGTATTTT. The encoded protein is CASSVASGGRSSTDTQYF.

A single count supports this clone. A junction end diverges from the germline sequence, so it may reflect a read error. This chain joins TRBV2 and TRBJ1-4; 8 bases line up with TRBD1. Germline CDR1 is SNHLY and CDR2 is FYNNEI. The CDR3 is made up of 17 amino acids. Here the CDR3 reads CATSLRDRPPLNEKLFF. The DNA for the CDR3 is TGTGCCACCAGTCTCCGGGACAGGCCACCTCTTAATGAAAAACTGTTTTTT. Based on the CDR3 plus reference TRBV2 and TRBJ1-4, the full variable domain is EPEVTQTPSHQVTQMGQEVILRCVPISNHLYFYWYRQILGQKVEFLVSFYNNEISEKSEIFDDQFSVERPDGSNFTLKIRSTKLEDSAMYFCATSLRDRPPLNEKLFFGSGTQLSVL.

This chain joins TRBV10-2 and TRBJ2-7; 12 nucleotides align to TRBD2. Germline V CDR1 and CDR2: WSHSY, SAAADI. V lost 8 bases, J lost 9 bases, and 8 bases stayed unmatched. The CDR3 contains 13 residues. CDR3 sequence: CASSGTSGPSQYF. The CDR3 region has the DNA TGCGCCAGCTCTGGGACTAGCGGGCCTTCGCAGTACTTC.

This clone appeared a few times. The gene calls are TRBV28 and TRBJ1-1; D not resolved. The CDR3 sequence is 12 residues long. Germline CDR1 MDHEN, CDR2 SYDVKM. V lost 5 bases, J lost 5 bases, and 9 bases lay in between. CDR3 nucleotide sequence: TGTGCCAGCAGTCCGTCGAAGACTGAAGCTTTCTTT. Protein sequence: CASSPSKTEAFF.

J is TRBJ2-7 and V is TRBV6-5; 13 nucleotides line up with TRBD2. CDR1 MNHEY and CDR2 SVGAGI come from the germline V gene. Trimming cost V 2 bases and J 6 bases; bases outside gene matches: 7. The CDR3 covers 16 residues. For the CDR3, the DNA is TGTGCCAGCAGTTACCAGACTAGCGGGAGGTCGGGCGAGCAGTACTTC. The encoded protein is CASSYQTSGRSGEQYF.

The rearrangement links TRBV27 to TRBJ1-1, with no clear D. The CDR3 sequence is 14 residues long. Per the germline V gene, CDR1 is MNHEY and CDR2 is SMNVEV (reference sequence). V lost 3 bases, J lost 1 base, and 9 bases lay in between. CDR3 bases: TGTGCCAGCAGTTTCCGGCAGGAGAACACTGAAGCTTTCTTT. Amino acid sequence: CASSFRQENTEAFF.

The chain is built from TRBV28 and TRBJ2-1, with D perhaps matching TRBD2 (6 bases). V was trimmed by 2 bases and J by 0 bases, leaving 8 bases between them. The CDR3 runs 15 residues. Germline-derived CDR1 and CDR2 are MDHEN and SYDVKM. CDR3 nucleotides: TGTGCCAGCAGTTTAGGGGGAGGCTCCTACAATGAGCAGTTCTTC. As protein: CASSLGGGSYNEQFF.

CDR3 residues: CASSLGLGRTDTQYF. The CDR3 nucleotides are TGTGCCAGCAGCTTAGGCCTGGGGAGAACAGATACGCAGTATTTT. This chain links TRBV7-6 with TRBJ2-3; tentatively, D is TRBD2 (5 bases). The CDR3 totals 15 residues. Trimming left V 1 base short and J 3 bases short, with 11 bases between. Per germline, CDR1 SGHVS and CDR2 FNYEAQ.

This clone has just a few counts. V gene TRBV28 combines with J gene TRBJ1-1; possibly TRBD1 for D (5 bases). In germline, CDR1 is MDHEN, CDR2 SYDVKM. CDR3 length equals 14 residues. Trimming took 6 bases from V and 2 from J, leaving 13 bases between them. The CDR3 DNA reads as TGTGCCAGCAGGTGGGGACTCCGAAACACTGAAGCTTTCTTT. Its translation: CASRWGLRNTEAFF.

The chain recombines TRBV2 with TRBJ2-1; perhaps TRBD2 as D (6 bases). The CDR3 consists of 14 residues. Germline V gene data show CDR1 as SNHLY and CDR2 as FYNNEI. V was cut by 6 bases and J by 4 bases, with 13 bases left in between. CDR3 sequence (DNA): TGTGCCAGCAGCCCGGGAGTGAGTTACAATGAGCAGTTCTTC. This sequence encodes CASSPGVSYNEQFF.